These T cell receptor beta chains were read from a single sample in a study of CD8+CD57+ T cells in acquired aplastic anemia. TCRdb re-called the reads with MiXCR, one entry per CDR3 protein. Of 250,000 to 300,000 distinct CDR3 sequences in the sample, roughly three fifths are singletons; the top ten hold around 7.6%. Sequencing was done on a sample of sorted CD4+, CD8+, or CD8+CD57+ T cells (not recorded which) from PBMCs. The receptor set was obtained from a human donor with severe aplastic anemia or a healthy control (not recorded which). The CDR3 runs from the conserved cysteine through the conserved F or W. A D gene is named only where the DNA matches it firmly. Clone size is stated in some rows and not others, as once, few, many or a class when expanded.

cdr3_nt	cdr3_aa	d_call	v_call	clone_size	j_call
TGCAGCGTCGACCCGGGACAGGGGGCATACGAGCAGTACTTC	CSVDPGQGAYEQYF	TRBD1	TRBV29-1	NA	TRBJ2-7
TGTGCCACCAGTGATTCTGGGGGCCTACAAGAGACCCAGTACTTC	CATSDSGGLQETQYF	NA	TRBV24-1	NA	TRBJ2-5
TGTGCCAGCAGCCCAACGACAGGGGACACCGGGGAGCTGTTTTTT	CASSPTTGDTGELFF	TRBD1	TRBV6-1	NA	TRBJ2-2
TGTGCCACCAGTTTGGACGGCCCCTACGAGCAGTACTTC	CATSLDGPYEQYF	NA	TRBV10-3	NA	TRBJ2-7
TGTGCCAGCAGTGGGGAAAGGCCCGGGGAGCTGTTTTTT	CASSGERPGELFF	NA	TRBV28	few	TRBJ2-2
TGTGCCAGCAGCAGGGGGTCGGATCCCTACGAGCATTTT	CASSRGSDPYEHF	NA	TRBV9	few	TRBJ1-5
TGTGCCACCAGCGGGTGGACACCCTACGAGCAGTACTTC	CATSGWTPYEQYF	NA	TRBV15	NA	TRBJ2-7
TGTGCTAGTCATGGGGGCGGGGGGCCGTACAATGAGCAGTTCTTC	CASHGGGGPYNEQFF	TRBD2	TRBV2	NA	TRBJ2-1
TGTGCCAGTAGTATCTCTTTGGGGACAGGTATTATGGATGAGCAGTTCTTC	CASSISLGTGIMDEQFF	TRBD1	TRBV19	NA	TRBJ2-1
TGTGCCAGCAGCTTGGTGGGGACTGGAAACACCATATATGGCTACACCTTC	CASSLVGTGNTIYGYTF	NA	TRBV5-6	NA	TRBJ1-2
TGTGCCCGCAGCTTTTGGGCTATTAGCACAGATACGCAGTATTTT	CARSFWAISTDTQYF	NA	TRBV7-9	NA	TRBJ2-3
TGTGCCACCAGCATATACGGAACCCATGGGACAGCCTACGAGCAGTACTTC	CATSIYGTHGTAYEQYF	TRBD1	TRBV15	NA	TRBJ2-7
TGCAGCCACGAGGCGGCGGGGGTGGCCCATAATTCACCCCTCCACTTT	CSHEAAGVAHNSPLHF	NA	TRBV29-1	NA	TRBJ1-6
TGTGCCAGCAGCTCCGCCCGTTCCCCCTACGAGCAGTACTTC	CASSSARSPYEQYF	NA	TRBV11-2	many	TRBJ2-7
TGCAGCGTTGGTATCGTTGACCTCTATGGCTACACCTTC	CSVGIVDLYGYTF	NA	TRBV29-1	once	TRBJ1-2
TGTGCCAGCCGTATTTTGGGGCGGACTGGGGCCAACGTCCTGACTTTC	CASRILGRTGANVLTF	NA	TRBV7-2	once	TRBJ2-6
TGTGCCAGCAGATACGGGACGGTCTCCTACAATGAGCAGTTCTTC	CASRYGTVSYNEQFF	NA	TRBV12-3/TRBV12-4	many	TRBJ2-1
TGTGCCAGCAGCGAGTCAACGGGACCCAATGAAAAACTGTTTTTT	CASSESTGPNEKLFF	NA	TRBV9	many	TRBJ1-4
TGCAGCGTTGTCCTTGACAGGGGGCGCACAGAGACCCAGTACTTC	CSVVLDRGRTETQYF	TRBD1	TRBV29-1	once	TRBJ2-5
TGTGCCAGTGCCGAAGGGACAGGCATTAACAATGAGCAGTTCTTC	CASAEGTGINNEQFF	TRBD1	TRBV19	NA	TRBJ2-1
TGCAGGGGTCGTGAACAGAAAGATACGCAGTATTTT	CRGREQKDTQYF	NA	TRBV20-1	NA	TRBJ2-3
TGTGCCAGCAGCGGGGCGACAGGATCGGATCAGCCCCAGCATTTT	CASSGATGSDQPQHF	NA	TRBV7-8	NA	TRBJ1-5
TGTGCCAGCAGCTCCCCAGCGGGGGAAGGAGAGACCCAGTACTTC	CASSSPAGEGETQYF	TRBD2	TRBV7-2	few	TRBJ2-5
TGTGCCAGCAGCCCGACGAGCAGAAACACCGGGGAGCTGTTTTTT	CASSPTSRNTGELFF	NA	TRBV7-3	many	TRBJ2-2
TGCAGCGTTGGACAGGGCCAGGAGCAGTACTTC	CSVGQGQEQYF	TRBD1	TRBV29-1	NA	TRBJ2-7
TGCAGTGCTAGAGATATGACTAGCGGGGGGAACGAGCAGTACTTC	CSARDMTSGGNEQYF	TRBD2	TRBV20-1	NA	TRBJ2-7
TGTGCCAGCAGATCCAGCGGGGGACGAACGGAGACCCAGTACTTC	CASRSSGGRTETQYF	TRBD2	TRBV2	NA	TRBJ2-5
TGTGCCAGCAGCTTAGCAACAGGGATGAATTCACCCCTCCACTTT	CASSLATGMNSPLHF	NA	TRBV7-2	NA	TRBJ1-6
TGCAGTGCTAGTCAGGCCGGAAACACCATATATTTT	CSASQAGNTIYF	NA	TRBV20-1	NA	TRBJ1-3
TGTGCCAGCTCAGAAGGGCAGCCGTACCAAGAGACCCAGTACTTC	CASSEGQPYQETQYF	NA	TRBV25-1	NA	TRBJ2-5
TGTGCCGCCAGCCCCCTGATGAGTGGTAATTCACCCCTCCACTTT	CAASPLMSGNSPLHF	NA	TRBV10-3	many	TRBJ1-6
TGTGCCAGCAGCTTAGGTCGTCGACTAGCGGGGGGGACACAAGAGACCCAGTACTTC	CASSLGRRLAGGTQETQYF	TRBD2	TRBV7-2	few	TRBJ2-5